The 7 T cell receptor beta chains below all came from one sample that was sequenced in a study of OX40 agonist ivuxolimab in advanced cancers. Clones were sequenced by immunoSEQ multiplex PCR, and TCRdb holds only the in-frame ones, with some missing. The table includes about 24,000 clones, roughly 82% detected once. The specimen comprised CD4+ or CD8+ T cells sorted from blood, sampled in a trial of the OX40 agonist ivuxolimab. The receptors derive from an adult with an advanced solid tumor such as melanoma, head and neck, liver or kidney cancer.

The V gene is TRBV6-6, the J gene TRBJ2-5, with a tentative D call TRBD1 (7 bases). The J call is uncertain, as TRBJ2-7 better fits the DNA end. Looked up from germline, CDR1 is MNHNY and CDR2 is SVGAGI (reference sequence). The CDR3 extends over 15 amino acids. The CDR3 sequence: CASSPLGGTAYEQYF. As DNA, the CDR3 is TGTGCCAGCAGTCCACTAGGGGGGACAGCCTACGAGCAGTACTTC.

V is TRBV28 and J is TRBJ2-3, with D tentatively TRBD2 (6 bases). The germline CDR1 and CDR2 sequences are MDHEN and SYDVKM. The V and J ends lost 3 bases and 3 bases respectively, with 13 bases between them. This CDR3 is 15 amino acids long. The CDR3 region is CASSFRLVGTDTQYF. DNA for the CDR3: TGTGCCAGCAGTTTCCGACTAGTCGGAACAGATACGCAGTATTTT.

The rearrangement links TRBV4-1 to TRBJ2-1; D gene uncertain. With 0 bases removed from V and 8 bases from J, the gap between germline ends came to 20 bases. The CDR3 has 17 residues. Germline assignment: CDR1 MGHRA and CDR2 YSYEKL. The chain's CDR3 is CASSQDLAVPSRDEQFF. Here the CDR3 DNA reads TGCGCCAGCAGCCAAGATCTCGCGGTCCCCTCTAGGGATGAGCAGTTCTTC.

The chain uses TRBV5-1 and TRBJ2-2; D perhaps matches TRBD2 (5 bases). The CDR3 is 14 residues long. V lost 1 base and J lost 6, with 10 bases in between. Germline V gene sequence: CDR1 SGHRS, CDR2 YFSETQ. The CDR3 reads CASSLRDGAGELFF. The CDR3 DNA reads as TGCGCCAGCAGCTTGCGGGATGGCGCCGGGGAGCTGTTTTTT. The whole variable domain, remainder taken from reference TRBV5-1 and TRBJ2-2, is KAGVTQTPRYLIKTRGQQVTLSCSPISGHRSVSWYQQTPGQGLQFLFEYFSETQRNKGNFPGRFSGRQFSNSRSEMNVSTLELGDSALYLCASSLRDGAGELFFGEGSRLTVL.

This sequence joins TRBV18 and TRBJ2-3; D is ambiguous. The CDR3 length is 13 residues. Trimming shortened V by 2 bases and J by 2 bases, and 5 bases separated the two germline ends. From germline, CDR1 is KGHSH and CDR2 LQKENI. The CDR3 region is CASSPVNTDTQYF. As DNA, the CDR3 is TGTGCCAGCTCACCAGTAAACACAGATACGCAGTATTTT.

The chain couples TRBV6-5 to TRBJ1-2; D remains unclear. Germline CDR1 is MNHEY and CDR2 is SVGAGI. The CDR3 has 13 residues. The V end was cut by 0 bases, the J end by 8 bases, with 10 bases between. CDR3 bases: TGTGCCAGCAGTTACTCACAAGGGAAAGGCTACACCTTC. Translation: CASSYSQGKGYTF.

The rearrangement joins TRBV6-1 to TRBJ2-5, with D uncertain. With 4 bases removed from V and 5 bases from J, the gap between germline ends came to 5 bases. CDR3 length: 11 amino acids. Germline CDR1 MNHNS, CDR2 SASEGT. The CDR3 region is CASSVAETQYF. In nucleotides, the CDR3 is TGTGCCAGCAGTGTAGCCGAGACCCAGTACTTC.